Described below is a single T cell receptor beta chain sequence and its context. Antigen: not known. V dropped 5 bases and J dropped 4 bases, with 8 bases sitting between them. CDR3 length equals 12 residues. Looked up from germline, CDR1 is MDHEN and CDR2 is SYDVKM. This sample stems from a study of cytomegalovirus exposure and HLA in healthy donors. As for the study in general: The study's early data release held about 85 million unique TCRs from HLA-typed donors. Findings and limits, study-wide: Later analysis showed TCR association rates varying by HLA locus, highest for DRB1 and lowest for HLA-C. Rarity characterized most TCR sequences, yet some public TCRs appeared in many donors. Most subjects' HLA-A and HLA-B alleles were reportedly predicted from TCR beta sequences.

PCR amplification relied on 60 Vbeta primers (plus 13 Jbeta primers). Sequenced by immunoSEQ multiplex PCR; TCRdb stores in-frame clones only, minus some. The sample has over 150,000 clones; approximately 75% are singletons. This chain joins TRBV28 and TRBJ1-2; D unresolved. The receptor comes from a man aged 25-45 years in good health and CMV-seropositive. The specimen sequenced was PBMCs. CDR3: CASSRDLYGYTF. The CDR3 DNA is TGTGCCAGCAGTCGGGATCTCTATGGCTACACCTTC.